Listed here are 9 T cell receptor beta chains from one sample, sequenced in a study of blood T cell repertoires in COVID-19. Clones were sequenced by immunoSEQ multiplex PCR, and TCRdb holds only the in-frame ones, with some missing. This sample carries hundreds of thousands of clones, roughly 90% of them seen once, and the ten largest clones take around 10%. Sequenced sample: PBMCs or T cells enriched from blood (not recorded which). Receptors were obtained from a woman in her late teens or twenties who had recovered from COVID-19.

J is TRBJ2-3 and V is TRBV27, with TRBD2 matching over 7 bases. The V gene end was trimmed by 3 bases and the J gene end by 1 base; junction bases not matched to a gene: 4. This CDR3 has 15 amino acids. The germline V gene encodes CDR1 MNHEY and CDR2 SMNVEV (reference sequence). In DNA, the CDR3 is TGTGCCAGCAGTTTCCCAGGGAGGGGCACAGATACGCAGTATTTT. Translation: CASSFPGRGTDTQYF.

The chain uses TRBV5-6 and TRBJ1-2; 8 bases map to TRBD1. The CDR3 has 14 amino acids. Germline V gene sequence: CDR1 SGHDT, CDR2 YYEEEE. J was trimmed by 5 bases and V by 3 bases; bases with no gene match: 6. The CDR3 region is CASSSGQGRYGYTF. The CDR3 coding sequence is TGTGCCAGCAGCTCCGGACAGGGTCGGTATGGCTACACCTTC.

V gene TRBV7-2 combines with J gene TRBJ1-2; TRBD1 might be the D (5 bases). Trimming pared 3 bases from V and 1 base from J, leaving 15 bases between. The CDR3 is made up of 16 amino acids. The V gene's germline CDR1 is SGHTA and CDR2 FQGNSA. The DNA of the CDR3 is TGTGCCAGCAGCTTCTTAGGACACAGGATTAACTATGGCTACACCTTC. It is translated as CASSFLGHRINYGYTF.

This chain links TRBV5-1 with TRBJ2-3; 8 bases agree with TRBD2. The CDR3 is made up of 15 amino acids. The germline V gene has CDR1 SGHRS and CDR2 YFSETQ. After removal of 9 bases from V and 4 bases from J, the junction contained 13 bases not matched to a gene. The CDR3 protein is CATRHREGPPDTQYF. The CDR3 DNA reads TGCGCCACCAGACACCGGGAGGGCCCCCCAGATACGCAGTATTTT.

V and J are TRBV4-3 and TRBJ2-3; the D gene is possibly TRBD1 (5 bases). Germline V CDR1 and CDR2: LGHNA, YSLEER. The V end lost 0 bases, the J end lost 1 base, and 11 bases lay between the germline ends. The CDR3 totals 16 residues. CDR3 sequence: CASSQDLARGTDTQYF. Here the CDR3 DNA reads TGCGCCAGCAGCCAAGATCTGGCCAGGGGCACAGATACGCAGTATTTT.

This chain uses TRBV19 with TRBJ1-5; a possible D gene is TRBD1 (5 bases). Germline-derived CDR1 and CDR2 are LNHDA and SQIVND (reference sequence). The CDR3 has 13 residues. CDR3 DNA sequence: TGTGCACAGGAAGGCTATAGCAATCAGCCCCAGCATTTT. Translating gives CAQEGYSNQPQHF.

The chain joins TRBV6-5 to TRBJ1-2; 8 positions agree with TRBD1. V shed 0 bases, J shed 8 bases, and the junction held 5 bases outside the gene matches. CDR1 is MNHEY, CDR2 SVGAGI, per germline. The CDR3 runs 14 residues. The CDR3 DNA reads as TGTGCCAGCAGTTACTCAACGACAGGGGAAGGCTACACCTTC. As protein: CASSYSTTGEGYTF.

This chain joins TRBV18 and TRBJ2-4; D is possibly TRBD1 (6 bases). V was cut by 3 bases and J by 7 bases, with 16 bases left in between. Looked up from germline, CDR1 is KGHSH and CDR2 is LQKENI. CDR3 length equals 15 residues. CDR3: CASSPLQGLWNIQYF. CDR3 nucleotides: TGTGCCAGCTCACCGTTACAGGGTTTGTGGAACATTCAGTACTTC.

The chain joins TRBV30 to TRBJ2-2; 9 bases agree with TRBD2. The V gene's germline CDR1 is GTSNPN and CDR2 SVGIG (reference sequence). This CDR3 spans 16 amino acids. V was clipped by 7 bases and J by 5 bases; unmatched bases: 14. CDR3 protein: CASSLAGGPRTGELFF. The DNA of the CDR3 is TGTGCCTCCTCTTTGGCGGGGGGGCCGAGGACCGGGGAGCTGTTTTTT.